Below are 15 T cell receptor beta chains sequenced from a single sample in a study of blood T cell repertoires in COVID-19. Libraries were prepared by immunoSEQ multiplex PCR; TCRdb keeps only in-frame clonotypes and omits some of them. The sample lists over 400,000 clones, approximately 91% seen once, with roughly 8% in the top ten. Sequencing input: peripheral blood. These TCRs come from a woman aged 45 to 65 with COVID-19, enrolled during active disease.

V usage is TRBV7-3 and J usage is TRBJ2-7; 11 bases map to TRBD2. CDR3 length equals 17 residues. V was clipped by 3 bases and J by 2 bases; unmatched bases: 9. Germline V gene sequence: CDR1 SGHTA, CDR2 FQGTGA. CDR3 sequence (DNA): TGTGCCAGCAGCTTCGACACCGGGACTAGCGGCCCCTACGAGCAGTACTTC. It translates to CASSFDTGTSGPYEQYF.

V usage is TRBV28 and J usage is TRBJ2-2; D might be TRBD1 (6 bases). The germline gives CDR1 MDHEN, CDR2 SYDVKM. The V end lost 5 bases, the J end lost 0 bases, and 10 bases lay between the germline ends. The CDR3 runs 15 residues. In nucleotides, the CDR3 is TGTGCCAGCAGTGCCCCAGGGGCGAACACCGGGGAGCTGTTTTTT. Translating gives CASSAPGANTGELFF. The whole variable domain, remainder taken from reference TRBV28 and TRBJ2-2, is DVKVTQSSRYLVKRTGEKVFLECVQDMDHENMFWYRQDPGLGLRLIYFSYDVKMKEKGDIPEGYSVSREKKERFSLILESASTNQTSMYLCASSAPGANTGELFFGEGSRLTVL.

The rearrangement joins TRBV9 to TRBJ1-4, with unresolved D. Germline lookup yields CDR1 SGDLS and CDR2 YYNGEE. The CDR3 extends over 15 amino acids. The V gene lost 4 bases and the J gene lost 2 bases, with 12 bases spanning the gap. The CDR3 loop reads CASSKYSSTNEKLFF. CDR3 nucleotides: TGTGCCAGCAGCAAGTACAGCTCTACTAATGAAAAACTGTTTTTT.

This clone was seen once. V usage is TRBV7-2 and J usage is TRBJ1-1, with 7 bases lining up with TRBD1. The CDR3 extends over 13 amino acids. Unmatched junction bases numbered 6, after V lost 3 bases and J lost 8 bases. The germline gives CDR1 SGHTA, CDR2 FQGNSA. CDR3 residues: CASSFARGAEAFF. The CDR3 nucleotides are TGTGCCAGCAGCTTCGCCAGGGGGGCAGAAGCTTTCTTT.

The chain is built from TRBV7-9 and TRBJ1-4, with TRBD1 matching over 9 bases. The CDR3 covers 16 residues. V lost 3 bases, J lost 5 bases, and 7 bases stayed unmatched. Per the germline V gene, CDR1 is SEHNR and CDR2 is FQNEAQ (reference sequence). CDR3 nucleotides: TGTGCCAGCAGCTTTCCGACAGGGGGAGTGAATGAAAAACTGTTTTTT. This gives the protein CASSFPTGGVNEKLFF. Full variable domain (rest looked up from reference TRBV7-9 and TRBJ1-4): DTGVSQNPRHKITKRGQNVTFRCDPISEHNRLYWYRQTLGQGPEFLTYFQNEAQLEKSRLLSDRFSAERPKGSFSTLEIQRTEQGDSAMYLCASSFPTGGVNEKLFFGSGTQLSVL.

V usage is TRBV24-1 and J usage is TRBJ2-1, with D possibly being TRBD1 (6 bases). V was clipped by 9 bases and J by 2 bases, with 13 bases between them. The CDR3 loop spans 14 amino acids. Germline lookup yields CDR1 KGHDR and CDR2 SFDVKD. CDR3 amino acids: CATSEDSTYNEQFF. The DNA of the CDR3 is TGTGCCACCTCTGAGGACAGTACCTACAATGAGCAGTTCTTC.

J is TRBJ1-1 and V is TRBV29-1, with D hard to call. The V and J ends lost 1 base and 8 bases respectively, with 8 bases between them. The CDR3 extends over 11 amino acids. Germline V gives CDR1 SQVTM, CDR2 ANQGSEA. CDR3 DNA: TGCAGCGTTGAAGGCGCGGCAGAAGCTTTCTTT. Translation gives CSVEGAAEAFF.

The CDR3 DNA reads as TGCAGCGTCTTCCTAAACTCCTACAATGAGCAGTTCTTC. Translated: CSVFLNSYNEQFF. The chain is built from TRBV29-1 and TRBJ2-1; D unresolved. Germline V gene data show CDR1 as SQVTM and CDR2 as ANQGSEA. Trimming pared 6 bases from V and 0 bases from J, leaving 9 bases between. The CDR3 spans 13 residues.

This clone was counted a few times. The chain has TRBV30 and TRBJ1-3, with TRBD1 identical over 7 bases. V was pared by 2 bases and J by 0 bases, with 4 bases of the junction left unmatched. The germline V gene has CDR1 GTSNPN and CDR2 SVGIG (reference sequence). The CDR3 loop spans 15 amino acids. CDR3 sequence: CAWSPGTASGNTIYF. The CDR3 DNA sequence: TGTGCCTGGAGTCCCGGGACAGCCTCTGGAAACACCATATATTTT.

The chain is built from TRBV5-4 and TRBJ1-5, with D unresolved. V dropped 10 bases and J dropped 6 bases, with 14 bases sitting between them. Germline CDR1 is SGHNT and CDR2 is YYREEE (reference sequence). The CDR3 sequence is 12 residues long. The CDR3 bases are TGTGCCTCCGGAATACTAGGTCAGCCCCAGCATTTT. Protein sequence: CASGILGQPQHF. Complete variable domain (other parts from reference TRBV5-4 and TRBJ1-5): ETGVTQSPTHLIKTRGQQVTLRCSSQSGHNTVSWYQQALGQGPQFIFQYYREEENGRGNFPPRFSGLQFPNYSSELNVNALELDDSALYLCASGILGQPQHFGDGTRLSIL.

CDR3 sequence (DNA): TGTGCCAGCTCACCACAGCTGACTGAAGCTTTCTTT. It is translated as CASSPQLTEAFF. The chain combines TRBV18 with TRBJ1-1, with D uncertain. The V end was cut by 1 base, the J end by 5 bases, with 5 bases between. The CDR3 extends over 12 amino acids. CDR1 is KGHSH, CDR2 LQKENI, per germline.

The chain carries TRBV9 and TRBJ2-3; D remains ambiguous. The germline V gene encodes CDR1 SGDLS and CDR2 YYNGEE. The V and J ends lost 4 bases and 3 bases respectively, with 12 bases between them. This CDR3 spans 14 amino acids. CDR3 protein: CASSHDRSTDTQYF. The CDR3 DNA is TGTGCCAGCAGCCATGACCGGAGTACAGATACGCAGTATTTT.

The chain employs TRBV9 and TRBJ1-2, with no clear D. This CDR3 contains 14 residues. Trimming removed 1 base from V and 8 bases from J, with 15 bases in between. CDR1 is SGDLS, CDR2 YYNGEE, per germline. The CDR3 is CASSVMGPSSGYTF. The CDR3 coding sequence is TGTGCCAGCAGCGTAATGGGCCCTTCAAGCGGCTACACCTTC.

V is TRBV15 and J is TRBJ2-2; no clear D. With 5 bases removed from V and 1 base from J, the gap between germline ends came to 8 bases. CDR3 length: 14 amino acids. The germline V gene has CDR1 LNHNV and CDR2 YYDKDF (reference sequence). CDR3 residues: CATSRVGNTGELFF. In DNA, the CDR3 is TGTGCCACCAGCCGAGTCGGGAACACCGGGGAGCTGTTTTTT.

This sequence joins TRBV5-1 and TRBJ1-2, with 7 bases aligning to TRBD1. The CDR3 contains 18 residues. Germline V CDR1 and CDR2: SGHRS, YFSETQ. After removal of 4 bases from V and 0 bases from J, the junction contained 15 bases not matched to a gene. CDR3 in amino acids: CASSNRDSGFNPNYGYTF. The CDR3, as DNA: TGCGCCAGCAGCAACCGGGACAGCGGGTTTAATCCTAACTATGGCTACACCTTC.